This T cell receptor beta chain was retrieved from a study of CD8+CD57+ T cells in acquired aplastic anemia. Study-wide results and caveats: A set of around 30 CD8+ CDR3 sequences was shared between patients and controls, and these sequences appeared highly expressed in patients.

The TCR beta profiling, which covered VDJ combination and CDR3 sequence, was carried out using genomic DNA as the template. TCRdb independently ran MiXCR on the reads; one entry per CDR3 protein. The sample lists 35,000 to 45,000 distinct CDR3 sequences, about 65% occurring once. With regard to this clonotype: Its antigen is unidentified.

The sample was sorted CD4+, CD8+, or CD8+CD57+ T cells (not recorded which) from PBMCs. This receptor was taken from a human donor in good health, serving as a control.

CDR3 in DNA: TGTGCCACCTCCAGACAGGGGGAGGACTATGGCTACACCTTC. This translates into CATSRQGEDYGYTF. The chain combines TRBV15 with TRBJ1-2, with 9 bases that match TRBD1. Germline-derived CDR1 and CDR2 are LNHNV and YYDKDF (reference sequence). CDR3 length: 14 amino acids. With 8 bases clipped from V and 3 bases from J, the junction kept 7 bases outside the gene matches.